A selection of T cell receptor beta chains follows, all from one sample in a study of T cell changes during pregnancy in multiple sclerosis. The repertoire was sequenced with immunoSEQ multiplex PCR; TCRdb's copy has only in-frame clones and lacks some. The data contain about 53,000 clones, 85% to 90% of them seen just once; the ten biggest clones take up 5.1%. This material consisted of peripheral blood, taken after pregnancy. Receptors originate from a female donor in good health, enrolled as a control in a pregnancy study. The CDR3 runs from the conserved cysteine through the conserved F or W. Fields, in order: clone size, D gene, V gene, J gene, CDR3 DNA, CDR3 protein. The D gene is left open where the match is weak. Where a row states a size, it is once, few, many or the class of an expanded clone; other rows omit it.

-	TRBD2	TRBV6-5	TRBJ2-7	TGTGCCAGCAGGGGTGGGACTAGCGGTTCCTACGAGCAGTACTTC	CASRGGTSGSYEQYF
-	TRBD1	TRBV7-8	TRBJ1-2	TGTGCCAGCAGCCGACAGGGGACTGGCTACACCTTC	CASSRQGTGYTF
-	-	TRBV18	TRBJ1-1	TGTGCCAGCTCACCACCGAGCAGGGGAGCCACTGAAGCTTTCTTT	CASSPPSRGATEAFF
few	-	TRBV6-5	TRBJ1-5	TGTGCCAGCAGTTACGGGGGCGGGAGTCAGCCCCAGCATTTT	CASSYGGGSQPQHF
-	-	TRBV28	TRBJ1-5	TGTGCCAGCCAAGCCTCGGGGCAGCCCCAGCATTTT	CASQASGQPQHF
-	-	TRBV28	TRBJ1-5	TGTGCCATTAGAACCCATAGGAGCTCAAATCAGCCCCAGCATTTT	CAIRTHRSSNQPQHF
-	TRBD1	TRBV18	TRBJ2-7	TGTGCCAGCTCATCTACAGGGGTTTCCTACGAGCAGTACTTC	CASSSTGVSYEQYF
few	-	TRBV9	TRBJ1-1	TGTGCCAGCAGCGTAGGGCAGGCGAACACTGAAGCTTTCTTT	CASSVGQANTEAFF
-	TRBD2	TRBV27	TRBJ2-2	TGTGCCAGCAGTTTTGCAAGGACTAGCGGTTCCACCGGGGAGCTGTTTTTT	CASSFARTSGSTGELFF
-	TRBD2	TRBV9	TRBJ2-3	TGTGCCAGCAGCCCCCGACTAGCGGGAAATCCTAGCACAGATACGCAGTATTTT	CASSPRLAGNPSTDTQYF
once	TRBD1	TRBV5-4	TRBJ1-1	TGTGCCAGCAGCTATCCGACAGGGGGCGGCACTGAAGCTTTCTTT	CASSYPTGGGTEAFF
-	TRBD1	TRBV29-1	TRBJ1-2	TGCAGCGTGACAGGGGGGACTTATGGCTACACCTTC	CSVTGGTYGYTF
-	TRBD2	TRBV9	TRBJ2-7	TGTGCCAGCAGCGTAGCCAGCGGGACCGACTCCTACGAGCAGTACTTC	CASSVASGTDSYEQYF
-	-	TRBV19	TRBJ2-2	TGTGCCAGTAGTTCTCACGCCGGGACAACGAACACCGGGGAGCTGTTTTTT	CASSSHAGTTNTGELFF
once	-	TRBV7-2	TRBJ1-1	TGTGCCAGCAGCTTTTACCGGGGGAGGGACACTGAAGCTTTCTTT	CASSFYRGRDTEAFF
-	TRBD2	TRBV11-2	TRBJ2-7	TGTGCCAGCAGCCACACCTCGACTAGCGGGAGCGGTCTCGAGCAGTACTTC	CASSHTSTSGSGLEQYF
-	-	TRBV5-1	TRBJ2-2	TGCGCCAGCAGGGCCGCCGGGGAGCTGTTTTTT	CASRAAGELFF
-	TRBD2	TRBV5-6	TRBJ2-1	TGTGCCAGCAGCTTGTGGCTAGCGGGAAACAATGAGCAGTTCTTC	CASSLWLAGNNEQFF
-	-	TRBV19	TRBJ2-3	TGTGCCAGTAGTTCCCCATACCAGGCAACTAGCACAGATACGCAGTATTTT	CASSSPYQATSTDTQYF
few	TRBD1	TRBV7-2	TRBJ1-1	TGTGCCAGCAGCTTACCCAGGGGGTACACTGAAGCTTTCTTT	CASSLPRGYTEAFF
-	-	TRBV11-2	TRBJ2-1	TGTGCCAGCAGCCCATTTCGGGACACAAACAATGAGCAGTTCTTC	CASSPFRDTNNEQFF
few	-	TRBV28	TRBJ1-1	TGTGCCAGCAGTTCGAGTTGGGGAGCGAACACTGAAGCTTTCTTT	CASSSSWGANTEAFF
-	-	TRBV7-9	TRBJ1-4	TGTGCCAGCAGGGGTTTTGGGGCAGACGAAAAACTGTTTTTT	CASRGFGADEKLFF
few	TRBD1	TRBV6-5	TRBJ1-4	TGTGCCAGCAGACTCCAGGGGGCCAATGAAAAACTGTTTTTT	CASRLQGANEKLFF
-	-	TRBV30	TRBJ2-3	TGTGCCTGGAGTGTTGGTGCTAGCCCTTCGGATACGCAGTATTTT	CAWSVGASPSDTQYF
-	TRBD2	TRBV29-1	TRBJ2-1	TGCAGCGTTGAGCCGGCTAGCGGGAGAGGCTATGAGCAGTTCTTC	CSVEPASGRGYEQFF
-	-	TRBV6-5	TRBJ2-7	TGTGCCAGCAGCCAAGCAGCGGCTTACGAGCAGTACTTC	CASSQAAAYEQYF
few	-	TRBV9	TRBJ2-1	TGTGCCAGCAGCGTAGGAGTAGCGAGTAAGGATGAGCAGTTCTTC	CASSVGVASKDEQFF
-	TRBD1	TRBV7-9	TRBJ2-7	TGTGCCAGCAGCCCTGCGACAGGGGAATTTGCAGAGCAGTACTTC	CASSPATGEFAEQYF
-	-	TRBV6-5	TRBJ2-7	TGTGCCAGCAGTCCTACAGGGCGTGTATACGAGCAGTACTTC	CASSPTGRVYEQYF
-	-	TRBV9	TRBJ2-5	TGTGCCAGCAGCGTAGGGGTCTCAGGGGCGGAAGAGACCCAGTACTTC	CASSVGVSGAEETQYF
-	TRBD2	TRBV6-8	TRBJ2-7	TGTGCCAGCAGAGACCCGACTAGCGGGGTCCGTGTGAGGCCCGAGCAGTACTTC	CASRDPTSGVRVRPEQYF
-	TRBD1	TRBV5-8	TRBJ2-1	TGTGCCAGCAGCTTGGGGACAGGGCACGGGAGCTCCTACAATGAGCAGTTCTTC	CASSLGTGHGSSYNEQFF
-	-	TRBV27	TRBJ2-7	TGTGCCAGCAGTTTAGGAGGGGGCAGTTTCTACGAGCAGTACTTC	CASSLGGGSFYEQYF
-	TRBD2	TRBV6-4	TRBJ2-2	TGTGCCAGCAGTGACTCTAGCGGGGGGGCCGGGGAGCTGTTTTTT	CASSDSSGGAGELFF
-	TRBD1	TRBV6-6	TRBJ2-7	TGTGCCAGCAGTTCCCCCGGGACAGGGGGCTACGAGCAGTACTTC	CASSSPGTGGYEQYF
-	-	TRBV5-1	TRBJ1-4	TGCGCCAGCAGCTTGGGGGCAGTGGAGGATGAAAAACTGTTTTTT	CASSLGAVEDEKLFF
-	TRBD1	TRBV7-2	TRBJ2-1	TGTGCCCGGTTACGACCCTCCGGGACAGGGCGCTACAATGAGCAGTTCTTC	CARLRPSGTGRYNEQFF
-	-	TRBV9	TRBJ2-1	TGTGCCAGCAGCGTAGCGGGAAGGGCCAGCTACAATGAGCAGTTCTTC	CASSVAGRASYNEQFF
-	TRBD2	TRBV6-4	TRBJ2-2	TGTGCCAGCAGTGAGGGACTAGCGAACACCGGGGAGCTGTTTTTT	CASSEGLANTGELFF
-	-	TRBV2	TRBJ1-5	TGTGCCAGCAGTGTCACACAAAATCAGCCCCAGCATTTT	CASSVTQNQPQHF
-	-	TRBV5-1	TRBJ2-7	TGCGCCAGCAGCCAGGACTTTCTAGCTTACGAGCAGTACTTC	CASSQDFLAYEQYF
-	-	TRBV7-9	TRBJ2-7	TGTGCCCGGATAGAGGGCCCCCTGGACGAGCAGTACTTC	CARIEGPLDEQYF
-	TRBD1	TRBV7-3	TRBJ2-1	TGTGCCAGCAGCTTAACGGACAGGGCGGCATACAATGAGCAGTTCTTC	CASSLTDRAAYNEQFF
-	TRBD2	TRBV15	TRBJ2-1	TGTGCCACCAGCAGAGATCTTGGCGGGAGAATTAATGAGCAGTTCTTC	CATSRDLGGRINEQFF
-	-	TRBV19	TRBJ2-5	TGTGCCAGTAGTACAGCCCCTAGCGCGGGGACCCAGTACTTC	CASSTAPSAGTQYF
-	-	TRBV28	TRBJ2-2	TGTGCCAGCAGCCTTCGCACCGGGGAGCTGTTTTTT	CASSLRTGELFF
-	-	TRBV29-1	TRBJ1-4	TGCAGCGTTAGGCGCGGGGCCGGGGAAAAACTGTTTTTT	CSVRRGAGEKLFF
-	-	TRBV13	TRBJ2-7	TGTGCCAGCAGCCCTCGACAGGACGAGCAGTACTTC	CASSPRQDEQYF
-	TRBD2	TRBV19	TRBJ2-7	TGTGCCAGTAGTGCGCCTTCTAGCGGGAATAAGTACGAGCAGTACTTC	CASSAPSSGNKYEQYF
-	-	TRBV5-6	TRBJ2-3	TGTGCCAGCAGCCCGAGTCGAACAGATACGCAGTATTTT	CASSPSRTDTQYF
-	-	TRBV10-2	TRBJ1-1	TGCGCCAGTAGACTCATTGAGAACACTGAAGCTTTCTTT	CASRLIENTEAFF
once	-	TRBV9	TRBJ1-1	TGTGCCAGCAGCGCCTTGAACACTGAAGCTTTCTTT	CASSALNTEAFF
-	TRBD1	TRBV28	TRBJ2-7	TGTGCCAGCAGTCGAGACAGGGGCGACGAGCAGTACTTC	CASSRDRGDEQYF
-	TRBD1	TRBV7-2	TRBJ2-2	TGTGCCAGCAGCCTGTACAGGGGTTTTACCGGGGAGCTGTTTTTT	CASSLYRGFTGELFF
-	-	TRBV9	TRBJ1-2	TGTGCCAGCAGCGCCCAGGGGATCTATGGCTACACCTTC	CASSAQGIYGYTF
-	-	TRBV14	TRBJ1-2	TGTGCCAGCAGCCAAGATTGGACAGATAATGGCTACACCTTC	CASSQDWTDNGYTF